The 7 T cell receptor beta chains below were found in one sample sequenced in a study of blood T cell repertoires in COVID-19. Repertoires were generated with immunoSEQ multiplex PCR, while TCRdb's copy carries only in-frame clones and drops some. The table includes about 310,000 clones, about 90% detected once. The sample comprised peripheral blood. These receptors were collected from a woman aged 25-40 years with COVID-19, enrolled during active disease.

The V call is TRBV11-2, the J call TRBJ2-7, with 7 bases aligning to TRBD1. V gave up 6 bases and J gave up 5 bases; unmatched junction bases: 13. The CDR3 loop spans 15 amino acids. From germline, CDR1 is SGHAT and CDR2 FQNNGV. The CDR3 region has the DNA TGTGCCAGCAGGGTACCGGGCAGGGGGACCCACGAGCAGTACTTC. Amino acids: CASRVPGRGTHEQYF.

The chain has TRBV7-9 and TRBJ1-3; 11 bases map to TRBD1. J lost 6 bases, V lost 4 bases, and 2 bases had no gene match. Germline lookup yields CDR1 SEHNR and CDR2 FQNEAQ (reference sequence). CDR3 size: 14 residues. The CDR3 DNA reads as TGTGCCAGCAGCTCGGACAGGGGGCCAAACACCATATATTTT. The encoded protein is CASSSDRGPNTIYF.

V and J are TRBV27 and TRBJ1-2, with a weak D call TRBD1 (6 bases). CDR3 length: 15 residues. V was clipped by 0 bases and J by 4 bases, with 12 bases between them. The germline CDR1 and CDR2 sequences are MNHEY and SMNVEV (reference sequence). The CDR3 coding sequence is TGTGCCAGCAGTTTATCCCCCGGGACATCCTATGGCTACACCTTC. It codes for CASSLSPGTSYGYTF.

The V and J genes are TRBV29-1 and TRBJ2-7; TRBD1 aligns across 7 bases. J was trimmed by 6 bases and V by 6 bases; bases with no gene match: 8. Germline lookup yields CDR1 SQVTM and CDR2 ANQGSEA. The CDR3 loop spans 12 amino acids. This CDR3 is CSVFDRVGEQYF. In DNA form, the CDR3 reads TGCAGCGTATTCGACAGGGTCGGCGAGCAGTACTTC.

The chain joins TRBV19 to TRBJ2-3; 8 positions agree with TRBD1. CDR1 and CDR2 (germline): LNHDA, SQIVND (reference sequence). V was pared by 6 bases and J by 2 bases, with 7 bases of the junction left unmatched. The CDR3 sequence is 15 residues long. CDR3 in amino acids: CASSTTGDFTDTQYF. DNA for the CDR3: TGTGCCAGTAGCACGACAGGGGACTTCACAGATACGCAGTATTTT.

The rearrangement joins TRBV28 to TRBJ2-1, with 9 nucleotides matching TRBD1. This CDR3 comprises 13 residues. Germline V lookup: CDR1 MDHEN, CDR2 SYDVKM. Trimming cost V 10 bases and J 7 bases; bases outside gene matches: 8. The CDR3 region has the DNA TGTGCCACCAGGGACAGGGTCGTAAATGAGCAGTTCTTC. Protein sequence: CATRDRVVNEQFF.

This chain joins TRBV24-1 and TRBJ2-5, with 8 bases lining up with TRBD1. The length of the CDR3 is 15 residues. Germline assignment: CDR1 KGHDR and CDR2 SFDVKD. Germline trimming cut 5 bases from V and 4 bases from J; bases unmatched to any gene: 8. CDR3 sequence: CATSGPTGAPETQYF. For the CDR3, the DNA is TGTGCCACCAGTGGTCCGACAGGGGCCCCAGAGACCCAGTACTTC.